The 4 T cell receptor beta chains below were found in one sample sequenced in a study of cytomegalovirus exposure and HLA in healthy donors. It was with 60 Vbeta and 13 Jbeta primers that the PCR ran. Sequencing was performed with immunoSEQ multiplex PCR; in TCRdb, only in-frame clones are kept and a portion is missing. Of more than 140,000 clones in the sample, 64% were seen once. The source material was PBMCs. These receptors were obtained from a young woman in good health and CMV-seropositive.

This clone came up a few times. The chain is built from TRBV9 and TRBJ1-5; TRBD1 is a possible D gene (5 bases). V was shortened by 3 bases and J by 5 bases, with 18 bases between the two germline ends. This CDR3 region has 16 residues. CDR1 is SGDLS and CDR2 is YYNGEE in the germline V gene. The CDR3 nucleotides read TGTGCCAGCAGCGATAGTGTGGGGGGTTGGCATCAGCCCCAGCATTTT. As protein: CASSDSVGGWHQPQHF.

The V call is TRBV14, the J call TRBJ2-6, with a tentative D call TRBD2 (5 bases). The germline gives CDR1 SGHDN, CDR2 FVKESK. Trimming stripped 4 bases from V and 3 bases from J, with 7 bases between. The CDR3 totals 14 residues. The CDR3 region has the DNA TGTGCCAGCAGCCCGGCGGGTGGGGCCAACGTCCTGACTTTC. Protein sequence: CASSPAGGANVLTF.

This clone was picked up a small number of times. Here the CDR3 reads CASSADRGHLRTEAFF. Written as DNA, the CDR3 is TGTGCCAGCAGTGCGGACAGGGGGCATTTACGCACTGAAGCTTTCTTT. This chain links TRBV2 with TRBJ1-1, with 11 nucleotides matching TRBD1. Germline V lookup: CDR1 SNHLY, CDR2 FYNNEI. The CDR3 consists of 16 residues. V lost 4 bases, J lost 4 bases, and 8 bases stayed unmatched.

The chain carries TRBV30 and TRBJ2-5, with TRBD2 identical over 7 bases. This CDR3 is built from 13 residues. The trim removed 0 bases at V and 2 bases at J, leaving 0 bases unmatched. From germline, CDR1 is GTSNPN and CDR2 SVGIG (reference sequence). The chain's CDR3 is CAWSVGGQETQYF. In DNA, the CDR3 is TGTGCCTGGAGTGTCGGGGGGCAAGAGACCCAGTACTTC. Combining the CDR3 with reference TRBV30 and TRBJ2-5 gives the whole variable domain SQTIHQWPATLVQPVGSPLSLECTVEGTSNPNLYWYRQAAGRGLQLLFYSVGIGQISSEVPQNLSASRPQDRQFILSSKKLLLSDSGFYLCAWSVGGQETQYFGPGTRLLVL.